The 11 T cell receptor beta chains presented below share a single source sample, sequenced in a study of vaccination and CD4 T cells after COVID-19. Sequencing of the DNA from cultured CD4+ T cells was carried out with the Oncomine TCR Beta short-read assay. One entry per CDR3 protein results from TCRdb running MiXCR on the PCR reads. Of about 15,000 distinct CDR3 sequences detected, over 55% appear once; the ten largest clones hold 4% to 6.5%. Described treatment: roughly 10-day PBMC culture with coronavirus spike peptide pools or control peptides (ViraFEST assay). No antigen has been identified for these receptors. Sequencing was performed on CD4+ T cells from blood, cultured in vitro, taken after SARS-CoV-2 vaccination. The source is a human donor who had recovered from COVID-19.

The CDR3 nucleotides are TGTGCCAGCAGCTTAGCGCCGGCAGGGGCCGGGAACACTGAAGCTTTCTTT. Translating it yields CASSLAPAGAGNTEAFF. The chain combines TRBV7-2 with TRBJ1-1; D is possibly TRBD1 (6 bases). V was shortened by 0 bases and J by 1 base, with 15 bases between the two germline ends. Germline loops: CDR1 SGHTA, CDR2 FQGNSA. The CDR3 spans 17 residues.

This rearrangement joins TRBV7-3 to TRBJ2-5, with 8 bases fitting TRBD2. The germline gives CDR1 SGHTA, CDR2 FQGTGA. The V segment lost 5 bases and the J segment 5 bases; nucleotides outside the gene matches: 10. This CDR3 is built from 15 residues. The CDR3, as DNA: TGTGCCAGCAGCCCCGTAGCGGGAAGCTTGGAGACCCAGTACTTC. This encodes CASSPVAGSLETQYF.

The chain is built from TRBV20-1 and TRBJ2-3; TRBD2 aligns across 10 bases. The germline V gene has CDR1 DFQATT and CDR2 SNEGSKA (reference sequence). The CDR3 is 17 amino acids. V lost 1 base and J lost 1; bases outside the gene matches: 8. CDR3 amino acids: CSARAPGLAPRTDTQYF. The CDR3, as DNA: TGCAGTGCTAGAGCCCCGGGACTAGCGCCGCGCACAGATACGCAGTATTTT.

The rearrangement links TRBV4-2 to TRBJ1-3, with a weak D call TRBD1 (5 bases). Germline CDR1 is LGHNA and CDR2 is YNFKEQ. The CDR3 is 15 residues long. V lost 0 bases and J lost 0, with 6 bases in between. As DNA, the CDR3 is TGTGCCAGCAGCCAAGAAGGGGTCTCTGGAAACACCATATATTTT. Its protein product is CASSQEGVSGNTIYF.

The V call is TRBV19, the J call TRBJ1-5; TRBD1 might be the D (5 bases). The CDR3 has 15 residues. V lost 3 bases and J 2 bases, leaving 11 bases between the germline ends. From germline, CDR1 is LNHDA and CDR2 SQIVND (reference sequence). DNA for the CDR3: TGTGCCAGTAGTATTCGGGGGGGTGGCAATCAGCCCCAGCATTTT. It encodes CASSIRGGGNQPQHF.

This clonotype has just one count. The rearrangement links TRBV10-3 to TRBJ2-3, with D unclear. V was pared by 0 bases and J by 14 bases, with 12 bases between. The CDR3 runs to 12 residues. Germline V gene lookup returns CDR1 ENHRY and CDR2 SYGVKD. The CDR3 DNA follows: TGTGCCATCAGTGAGTCGGCTACGCAGTGGTATTTT. Protein: CAISESATQWYF.

This chain connects TRBV6-1 to TRBJ1-6, with 7 nucleotides matching TRBD1. Germline V gene data show CDR1 as MNHNS and CDR2 as SASEGT. This CDR3 spans 13 amino acids. J lost 8 bases, V lost 5 bases, and 3 bases had no gene match. The CDR3 loop reads CASSRTGDSPLHF. CDR3 nucleotide sequence: TGTGCCAGCAGTCGCACAGGGGATTCACCCCTCCACTTT.

This clonotype was seen only a few times. The chain employs TRBV20-1 and TRBJ1-5; D call uncertain. Trimming removed 0 bases from V and 4 bases from J, with 7 bases in between. Per the germline V gene, CDR1 is DFQATT and CDR2 is SNEGSKA (reference sequence). The CDR3 is 13 amino acids. In nucleotides, the CDR3 is TGCAGTGCTAGAGAAATGGTGAATCAGCCCCAGCATTTT. Translating gives CSAREMVNQPQHF.

CDR3 protein: CASSFNSGQSYGYTF. The CDR3 region has the DNA TGTGCCAGCAGTTTTAACTCGGGACAGTCCTATGGCTACACCTTC. The chain links TRBV28 to TRBJ1-2, with 7 bases identical to TRBD1. J lost 4 bases, V lost 3 bases, and 8 bases had no gene match. CDR1 and CDR2 from the germline V gene are MDHEN and SYDVKM. This CDR3 spans 15 amino acids.

This clonotype has more than one count but fewer than ten. The rearrangement links TRBV7-9 to TRBJ1-1, with TRBD1 matching 7 bases. Germline loops: CDR1 SEHNR, CDR2 FQNEAQ (reference sequence). The CDR3 is made up of 15 amino acids. The V segment lost 2 bases and the J segment 1 base; nucleotides outside the gene matches: 4. CDR3 sequence reads: CASSLRQGKNTEAFF. Here the CDR3 DNA reads TGTGCCAGCAGCTTACGACAGGGAAAGAACACTGAAGCTTTCTTT.

The gene calls are TRBV24-1 and TRBJ2-1; TRBD2 matches at 11 bases. Germline CDR1 and CDR2: KGHDR and SFDVKD. With V trimmed by 4 bases and J by 4 bases, 8 bases remained unmatched. This CDR3 has 17 residues. CDR3 nucleotide sequence: TGTGCCACCAGTGACTGGGGACTAGCGGATACTTACAATGAGCAGTTCTTC. It encodes CATSDWGLADTYNEQFF.